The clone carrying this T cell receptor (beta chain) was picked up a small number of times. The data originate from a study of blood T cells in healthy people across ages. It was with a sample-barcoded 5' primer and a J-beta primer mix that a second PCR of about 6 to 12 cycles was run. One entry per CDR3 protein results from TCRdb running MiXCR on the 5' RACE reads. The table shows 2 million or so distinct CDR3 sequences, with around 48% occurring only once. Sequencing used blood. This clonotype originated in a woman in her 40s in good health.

The CDR3: CASSLEGLGNYGYTF. The CDR3 DNA follows: TGTGCCAGCAGTTTGGAAGGGCTCGGTAACTATGGCTACACCTTC. The chain links TRBV28 to TRBJ1-2; D is unclear. Deletions cut 3 bases from V and 1 base from J, with 12 bases between. The CDR3 is made up of 15 amino acids. Germline V gene sequence: CDR1 MDHEN, CDR2 SYDVKM.